Below, 23 T cell receptor beta chains from the same sample are listed, as sequenced in a study of chemoradiotherapy in HPV16-positive cancers. Libraries were prepared by immunoSEQ multiplex PCR; TCRdb keeps only in-frame clonotypes and omits some of them. Among 30,000 to 40,000 clones listed, around 76% were seen once. The sample in question was blood, obtained from a patient who underwent chemoradiotherapy. The receptors derive from a human donor with HPV-associated anogenital cancer.

The chain uses TRBV19 and TRBJ2-2; D may match TRBD1 or TRBD2 (7 bases each). This CDR3 has 16 amino acids. The ends were cut back, 7 bases at V and 5 bases at J, with 20 bases in the middle. Germline V lookup: CDR1 LNHDA, CDR2 SQIVND (reference sequence). CDR3: CASTVGGTVDTGELFF. In DNA form, the CDR3 reads TGTGCCAGTACCGTGGGAGGGACAGTGGATACCGGGGAGCTGTTTTTT. The full variable domain, with the rest looked up from reference TRBV19 and TRBJ2-2, is DGGITQSPKYLFRKEGQNVTLSCEQNLNHDAMYWYRQDPGQGLRLIYYSQIVNDFQKGDIAEGYSVSREKKESFPLTVTSAQKNPTAFYLCASTVGGTVDTGELFFGEGSRLTVL.

The V gene is TRBV5-1, the J gene TRBJ1-4, with D uncertain. Germline loops: CDR1 SGHRS, CDR2 YFSETQ. Trimming removed 4 bases at V and 3 bases at J, with 13 bases between. The CDR3 length is 15 residues. The CDR3 DNA reads TGCGCCAGCAGCAGAGCGCCGTTACCTAATGAAAAACTGTTTTTT. It yields the protein CASSRAPLPNEKLFF.

This clone has a single count. The chain recombines TRBV6-5 with TRBJ1-1, with D perhaps TRBD1 (6 bases). Germline V gene lookup returns CDR1 MNHEY and CDR2 SVGAGI. The length of the CDR3 is 14 residues. The V end was cut by 0 bases, the J end by 1 base, with 6 bases between. In nucleotides, the CDR3 is TGTGCCAGCAGTTACTCACAGGGGAACACTGAAGCTTTCTTT. As protein: CASSYSQGNTEAFF.

The V gene is TRBV18, the J gene TRBJ1-2; D is uncertain. Trimming removed 0 bases from V and 5 bases from J, with 13 bases in between. This CDR3 has 15 amino acids. CDR1 KGHSH and CDR2 LQKENI come from the germline V gene. The CDR3 sequence: CASSPPASLVYGYTF. The CDR3 nucleotides read TGTGCCAGCTCACCACCGGCGTCGTTGGTGTATGGCTACACCTTC.

The chain is built from TRBV7-2 and TRBJ2-1, with TRBD2 matching over 8 bases. The germline V gene has CDR1 SGHTA and CDR2 FQGNSA. V lost 3 bases to trimming and J lost 6 bases; unmatched junction nucleotides: 7. This CDR3 has 15 amino acids. The CDR3 region is CASSLWAGGGNEQFF. CDR3 nucleotide sequence: TGTGCCAGCAGCTTGTGGGCGGGGGGCGGCAATGAGCAGTTCTTC.

The chain is built from TRBV7-2 and TRBJ2-3; D gene ambiguous. The germline CDR1 and CDR2 sequences are SGHTA and FQGNSA. V lost 5 bases to trimming and J lost 0 bases, with 15 bases between them. The CDR3 loop spans 16 amino acids. The CDR3 region has the DNA TGTGCCAGCAGCCGCAATTGGCAGAGAAGCACAGATACGCAGTATTTT. Amino acids: CASSRNWQRSTDTQYF.

This clone was recorded a few times. The chain carries TRBV11-2 and TRBJ2-2, with 9 bases lining up with TRBD2. The germline CDR1 and CDR2 sequences are SGHAT and FQNNGV. V lost 6 bases and J lost 1; bases outside the gene matches: 9. The CDR3 runs 17 residues. The DNA for the CDR3 is TGTGCCAGCAGTCCTTACGGTAGCGGGGGGAACACCGGGGAGCTGTTTTTT. Amino acid sequence: CASSPYGSGGNTGELFF.

The chain has TRBV7-8 and TRBJ1-3; no reliable D call. Trimming pared 1 base from V and 2 bases from J, leaving 6 bases between. Germline V gene lookup returns CDR1 SGHVS and CDR2 FQNEAQ. This CDR3 has 14 amino acids. CDR3 nucleotide sequence: TGTGCCAGCAGCTTAGTTCTCCCTGGAAACACCATATATTTT. As protein: CASSLVLPGNTIYF.

The CDR3 sequence is CASSFADRGYEQYF. The CDR3 bases are TGTGCCAGCAGCTTCGCGGACAGGGGGTACGAGCAGTACTTC. This chain connects TRBV13 to TRBJ2-7, with TRBD1 identical over 10 bases. This CDR3 comprises 14 residues. V trimming: 3 bases; J trimming: 4 bases; junction bases outside the gene matches: 3. Germline V gene lookup returns CDR1 PRHDT and CDR2 FYEKMQ (reference sequence).

This clone was seen only a few times. The DNA of the CDR3 is TGTGCCAGTACCCGGGGTAGCAATCAGCCCCAGCATTTT. Protein sequence: CASTRGSNQPQHF. The V call is TRBV19, the J call TRBJ1-5; D remains ambiguous. The V end was cut by 7 bases, the J end by 0 bases, with 7 bases between. Germline lookup yields CDR1 LNHDA and CDR2 SQIVND (reference sequence). The CDR3 has 13 residues.

This chain's CDR3 is CASKVGIQETQYF. CDR3 bases: TGTGCCAGCAAAGTGGGGATCCAAGAGACCCAGTACTTC. The chain has TRBV11-2 and TRBJ2-5; no firm D call. Germline V gives CDR1 SGHAT, CDR2 FQNNGV. There are 13 residues in the CDR3. V dropped 7 bases and J dropped 1 base, with 10 bases sitting between them.

V gene TRBV6-5 combines with J gene TRBJ1-2, with TRBD1 matching 7 bases. V lost 7 bases to trimming and J lost 2 bases; unmatched junction nucleotides: 1. CDR3 length: 12 residues. Germline CDR1 reads MNHEY; CDR2 reads SVGAGI. The CDR3 coding sequence is TGTGCCAGCAAACAGGGGAACTATGGCTACACCTTC. It translates to CASKQGNYGYTF.

The genes are TRBV9 and TRBJ2-5, with 9 bases lining up with TRBD2. Looked up from germline, CDR1 is SGDLS and CDR2 is YYNGEE. The CDR3 extends over 17 amino acids. V lost 0 bases, J lost 4 bases, and 10 bases stayed unmatched. The CDR3 spells CASSVGAGGRRGETQYF. As DNA, the CDR3 is TGTGCCAGCAGCGTAGGGGCGGGGGGGCGAAGAGGAGAGACCCAGTACTTC.

This sequence joins TRBV5-1 and TRBJ2-1; 8 positions agree with TRBD1. The CDR3 runs to 17 residues. With 4 bases clipped from V and 8 bases from J, the junction kept 17 bases outside the gene matches. Germline-derived CDR1 and CDR2 are SGHRS and YFSETQ. CDR3 amino acids: CASSLGPTGGTIDEQFF. The DNA for the CDR3 is TGCGCCAGCAGCCTTGGGCCTACAGGGGGTACAATTGATGAGCAGTTCTTC.

This clone was detected once. This chain links TRBV5-1 with TRBJ2-3; possible D gene TRBD2, 7 bases. Germline CDR1 reads SGHRS; CDR2 reads YFSETQ. This CDR3 region has 15 residues. Trimming pared 2 bases from V and 5 bases from J, leaving 15 bases between. The CDR3 spells CASSLLGGGGDTQYF. The CDR3 nucleotides are TGCGCCAGCAGCTTACTAGGGGGGGGAGGAGATACGCAGTATTTT.

The rearrangement joins TRBV10-3 to TRBJ1-1; 8 bases align to TRBD1. Germline V CDR1 and CDR2: ENHRY, SYGVKD. The CDR3 has 15 residues. The trim removed 6 bases at V and 5 bases at J, leaving 11 bases unmatched. This chain's CDR3 is CAIRREDRVNTEAFF. The DNA for the CDR3 is TGTGCCATCAGGAGAGAGGACAGGGTAAATACTGAAGCTTTCTTT.

The V gene is TRBV5-1, the J gene TRBJ1-5, with TRBD1 matching over 9 bases. The CDR3 sequence is 17 residues long. Looked up from germline, CDR1 is SGHRS and CDR2 is YFSETQ. J was trimmed by 4 bases and V by 0 bases; bases with no gene match: 8. The chain's CDR3 is CASSLGGGQGANQPQHF. In DNA, the CDR3 is TGCGCCAGCAGCTTGGGGGGGGGACAGGGTGCGAATCAGCCCCAGCATTTT.

V usage is TRBV6-6 and J usage is TRBJ2-3; D call uncertain. Germline V gives CDR1 MNHNY, CDR2 SVGAGI (reference sequence). Deletions cut 5 bases from V and 3 bases from J, with 9 bases between. The CDR3 consists of 13 residues. This chain's CDR3 is CASSLAVTDTQYF. Written as DNA, the CDR3 is TGTGCCAGCAGTCTCGCGGTAACAGATACGCAGTATTTT.

This chain joins TRBV10-1 and TRBJ1-3; no clear D. Trimming left V 5 bases short and J 0 bases short, with 5 bases between. The CDR3 runs to 13 residues. The V gene's germline CDR1 is WNHNN and CDR2 SYGVQD (reference sequence). In nucleotides, the CDR3 is TGCGCCAGCAGTCCAATCTCTGGAAACACCATATATTTT. Translating gives CASSPISGNTIYF.

The chain employs TRBV6-1 and TRBJ1-6, with no clear D. V lost 6 bases and J lost 1, with 4 bases in between. The CDR3 has 13 residues. Germline V gene lookup returns CDR1 MNHNS and CDR2 SASEGT. The CDR3 reads CASRPSYNSPLHF. CDR3 DNA: TGTGCCAGCAGGCCATCCTATAATTCACCCCTCCACTTT.

Points on this clone: Additional DNA sequences in this sample encode the identical CDR3. The chain is built from TRBV11-2 and TRBJ2-7; tentatively, D is TRBD1 (5 bases). V lost 1 base and J 2 bases, leaving 9 bases between the germline ends. CDR3 length: 14 residues. Germline CDR1 is SGHAT and CDR2 is FQNNGV. In nucleotides, the CDR3 is TGTGCCAGCAGCTTAGCCCAGGGCCCCTACGAGCAGTACTTC. The encoded protein is CASSLAQGPYEQYF.

V gene TRBV7-6 combines with J gene TRBJ2-7; either TRBD1 or TRBD2 may supply D (5 bases each). Trimming stripped 0 bases from V and 2 bases from J, with 11 bases between. The CDR3 runs to 15 residues. CDR1 is SGHVS, CDR2 FNYEAQ, per germline. The DNA for the CDR3 is TGTGCCAGCAGCTTAGCGGGGGTGGCGCCCTACGAGCAGTACTTC. It codes for CASSLAGVAPYEQYF.

The chain couples TRBV4-1 to TRBJ1-3; 9 bases fit TRBD1. V gave up 2 bases and J gave up 2 bases; unmatched junction bases: 4. CDR3 length equals 16 residues. Germline V gives CDR1 MGHRA, CDR2 YSYEKL. CDR3 DNA: TGCGCCAGCAGCCAACTACGGACAGGGGCTGGAAACACCATATATTTT. This codes for CASSQLRTGAGNTIYF.